This T cell receptor (beta chain) originates from a study of blood T cell repertoires in COVID-19. For the study at large: In each case, the material was cDNA or gDNA derived from T cells, B-cell-depleted T cells, or PBMCs.

The CDR3 spans 13 residues. Germline CDR1 reads MNHEY; CDR2 reads SMNVEV (reference sequence). V was cut by 10 bases and J by 5 bases, with 18 bases left in between. Original methodology: Amplification with reference gene primers provided the estimates of nucleated cell counts. Only in-frame clones appear in the TCRdb table, and some are missing; sequencing was by immunoSEQ multiplex PCR. V and J calls and clone size are as listed in that table; D and trimming were resolved from the DNA. The sample consists of around 140,000 clones, about three quarters of them appearing once. The specimen sequenced was peripheral blood. The receptor comes from a woman aged 55-75 years with acute or convalescent COVID-19. The chain employs TRBV27 and TRBJ2-7; D uncertain. The CDR3 DNA follows: TGTGCCACCCACGGCGGTAACCTTCACGAGCAGTACTTC. It specifies CATHGGNLHEQYF.